The 15 T cell receptor beta chains below come from one sample, sequenced in a study of T cells expressing NK-cell markers. TCRdb reprocessed the 5' RACE reads, keeping one entry per CDR3 protein, no DNA. Seen in this sample are 150,000 to 170,000 distinct CDR3 sequences; the ten most common clones hold roughly a third. The sample comprised blood T cells: a sorted CD56 or NKG2C T cell subset, CD4+ or CD8+ T cells, or bulk PBMC T cells (not recorded which). Receptors were obtained from a woman in her forties or fifties in good health.

The chain couples TRBV7-9 to TRBJ1-3; absent DNA, TCRdb's TRBD1 call cannot be checked. The germline V gene encodes CDR1 SEHNR and CDR2 FQNEAQ (reference sequence). The CDR3 consists of 16 residues. CDR3 loop: CASSSPGQLSGNTIYF. Full variable domain (missing parts from reference TRBV7-9 and TRBJ1-3): DTGVSQNPRHKITKRGQNVTFRCDPISEHNRLYWYRQTLGQGPEFLTYFQNEAQLEKSRLLSDRFSAERPKGSFSTLEIQRTEQGDSAMYLCASSSPGQLSGNTIYFGEGSWLTVV.

The rearrangement links TRBV28 to TRBJ2-1; no DNA is available, so the TRBD2 call from TCRdb remains unchecked. Germline V CDR1 and CDR2: MDHEN, SYDVKM. This CDR3 spans 14 amino acids. The CDR3 region is CASGWVRGGNEQFF.

The gene calls are TRBV4-2 and TRBJ1-4; the TCRdb D gene call, TRBD1, has no DNA to confirm it. Per the germline V gene, CDR1 is LGHNA and CDR2 is YNFKEQ. There are 14 residues in the CDR3. CDR3 sequence: CASSPTQGPGKLFF.

The V gene is TRBV12-3 or TRBV12-4, the J gene TRBJ2-6. The length of the CDR3 is 14 residues. The CDR3 reads CASTQTSGANVLTF.

The chain links TRBV18 to TRBJ2-5; as DNA is missing, the TRBD1 call by TCRdb cannot be tested. Per germline, CDR1 KGHSH and CDR2 LQKENI. This CDR3 contains 15 residues. CDR3 sequence reads: CASSPGQHEQETQYF.

CDR3 in amino acids: CASSFPGGSMTDTQYF. The chain employs TRBV12-3 or TRBV12-4 and TRBJ2-3; TCRdb's D call, TRBD2, is unchecked because there is no DNA. CDR3 length: 16 residues.

V gene TRBV12-3 or TRBV12-4 combines with J gene TRBJ2-5; TCRdb's D gene call, TRBD1, goes unchecked for lack of DNA. The CDR3 sequence is 17 residues long. The CDR3 region is CASSLKGRDRGVETQYF.

The rearrangement links TRBV5-1 to TRBJ2-1; TCRdb indicates TRBD2, and absent DNA this call remains unverified. The CDR3 length is 17 residues. The V gene's germline CDR1 is SGHRS and CDR2 YFSETQ. This chain's CDR3 is CASSLAFTSGSGDEQFF.

The J gene is TRBJ2-1, the V gene TRBV24-1. Germline values: CDR1 KGHDR, CDR2 SFDVKD. The CDR3 loop spans 14 amino acids. The CDR3 sequence: CATSIRVSYNEQFF.

The CDR3 is CASSSRGTGELFF. This chain joins TRBV11-3 and TRBJ2-2; TCRdb indicates TRBD1, and absent DNA this call remains unverified. Germline V gives CDR1 SGHNT, CDR2 YENEEA. The CDR3 is 13 amino acids.

V gene TRBV10-1 combines with J gene TRBJ2-7. Germline CDR1 and CDR2: WNHNN and SYGVQD (reference sequence). This CDR3 contains 14 residues. The CDR3 is CASSDNRRLGEQYF.

The chain couples TRBV4-1 to TRBJ1-1; TCRdb proposes TRBD1, but this gene call is untestable without DNA. CDR1 is MGHRA, CDR2 YSYEKL, per germline. The CDR3 is 14 residues long. This chain's CDR3 is CASSQQQGRTEAFF.

The gene calls are TRBV7-9 and TRBJ2-7; the D gene TCRdb calls, TRBD2, cannot be checked with no DNA. The germline V gene has CDR1 SEHNR and CDR2 FQNEAQ (reference sequence). The CDR3 sequence is 18 residues long. CDR3: CASSLRIGGTSETYEQYF.

CDR3 in amino acids: CASSFLGDTEAFF. The rearrangement links TRBV28 to TRBJ1-1; as DNA is missing, the TRBD1 call by TCRdb cannot be tested. From germline, CDR1 is MDHEN and CDR2 SYDVKM. There are 13 residues in the CDR3.

The chain joins TRBV12-3 or TRBV12-4 to TRBJ2-1; without DNA, the TCRdb call of TRBD2 cannot be checked. The length of the CDR3 is 12 residues. The CDR3 sequence: CASSKLAGEQFF.